This T cell receptor (beta chain) was identified during a study of long-term antiretroviral therapy in people with HIV. Study findings and constraints: Blood was collected between the mid-2000s and the late 2010s, possibly under older ART regimens. Clonal expansions arising prior to ART prevailed in the repertoire at every time point.

Looked up from germline, CDR1 is LNHNV and CDR2 is YYDKDF (reference sequence). The V gene lost 3 bases and the J gene lost 5 bases, with 14 bases spanning the gap. This CDR3 contains 14 residues. The assay, immunoSEQ v3.0, was run at survey level. TCRdb keeps only in-frame clones here, not all; method: immunoSEQ multiplex PCR. The sample has around 40,000 clones; approximately 86% are singletons. Notes on this clone: The target antigen is unknown. In the same sample, other DNA sequences code for this CDR3.

There was at least one pre-ART PBMC sample for each donor, plus at least two post-ART PBMC samples. The sequence came from a woman aged 18-29 years with HIV. Here the sequenced sample was unsorted PBMCs, taken just before starting antiretroviral therapy. This chain uses TRBV15 with TRBJ2-7; weak D call: TRBD1 (6 bases). The chain's CDR3 is CATSRPGQNNEQYF. CDR3 DNA: TGTGCCACCAGCAGGCCTGGACAGAATAACGAGCAGTACTTC.